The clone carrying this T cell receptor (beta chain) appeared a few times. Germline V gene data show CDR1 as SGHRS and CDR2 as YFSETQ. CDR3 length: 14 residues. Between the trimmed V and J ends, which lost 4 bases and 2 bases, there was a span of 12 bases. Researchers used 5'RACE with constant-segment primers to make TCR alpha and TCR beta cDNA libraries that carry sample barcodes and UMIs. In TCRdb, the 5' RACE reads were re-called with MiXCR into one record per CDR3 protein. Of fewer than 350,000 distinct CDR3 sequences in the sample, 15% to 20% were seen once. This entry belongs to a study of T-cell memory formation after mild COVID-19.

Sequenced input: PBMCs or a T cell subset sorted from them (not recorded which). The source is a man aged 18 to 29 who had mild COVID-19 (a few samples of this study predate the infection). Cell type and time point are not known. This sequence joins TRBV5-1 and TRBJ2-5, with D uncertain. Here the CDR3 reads CASSLVAFQETQYF. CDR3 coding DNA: TGCGCCAGCAGCCTCGTAGCTTTTCAAGAGACCCAGTACTTC.